This T cell receptor beta chain appears in the sequencing data of a study of cytomegalovirus exposure and HLA in healthy donors. To note about this clone: Its antigen is not identified.

Study-wide points: Researchers reported in a later analysis that common viral pathogens appeared linked to several top clusters.

Trimming left V 6 bases short and J 2 bases short, with 15 bases between. Looked up from germline, CDR1 is SNHLY and CDR2 is FYNNEI. The CDR3 loop spans 15 amino acids. The PCR contained 60 Vbeta and 13 Jbeta primers. Profiling relied on immunoSEQ multiplex PCR, and the TCRdb table lists in-frame clones only, not all of them. This table holds around 50,000 clones, 70% to 85% found once. The gene calls are TRBV2 and TRBJ2-3, with a tentative D call TRBD2 (5 bases). Source material: PBMCs. This clonotype originated in a woman between 50 and 59 years old in good health and CMV-seropositive. CDR3 residues: CASSATRTLTDTQYF. The CDR3 nucleotides are TGTGCCAGCAGCGCCACTAGAACGCTCACAGATACGCAGTATTTT.